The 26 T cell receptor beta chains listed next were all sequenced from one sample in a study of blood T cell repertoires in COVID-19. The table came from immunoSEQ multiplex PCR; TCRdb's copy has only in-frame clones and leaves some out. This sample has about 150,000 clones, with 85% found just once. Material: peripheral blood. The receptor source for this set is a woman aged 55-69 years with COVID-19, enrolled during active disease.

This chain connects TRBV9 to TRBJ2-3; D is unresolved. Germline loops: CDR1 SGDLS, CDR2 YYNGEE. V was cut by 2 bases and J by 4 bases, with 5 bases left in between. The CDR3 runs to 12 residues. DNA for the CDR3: TGTGCCAGCAGCGTCCGAGCAGATACGCAGTATTTT. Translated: CASSVRADTQYF.

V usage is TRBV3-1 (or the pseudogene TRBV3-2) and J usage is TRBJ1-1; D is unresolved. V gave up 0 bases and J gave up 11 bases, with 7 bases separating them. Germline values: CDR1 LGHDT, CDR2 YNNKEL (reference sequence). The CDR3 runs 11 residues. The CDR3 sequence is CASSQEGAAFF. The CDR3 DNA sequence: TGTGCCAGCAGCCAAGAGGGCGCGGCTTTCTTT.

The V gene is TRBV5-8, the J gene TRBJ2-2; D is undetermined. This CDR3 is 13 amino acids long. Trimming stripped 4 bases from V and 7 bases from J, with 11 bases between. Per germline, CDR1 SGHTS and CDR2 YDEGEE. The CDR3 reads CASSPAQNGELFF. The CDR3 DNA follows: TGTGCCAGCAGCCCTGCCCAGAACGGGGAGCTGTTTTTT. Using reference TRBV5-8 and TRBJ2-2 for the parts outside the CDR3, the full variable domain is EAGVTQSPTHLIKTRGQQATLRCSPISGHTSVYWYQQALGLGLQFLLWYDEGEERNRGNFPPRFSGRQFPNYSSELNVNALELEDSALYLCASSPAQNGELFFGEGSRLTVL.

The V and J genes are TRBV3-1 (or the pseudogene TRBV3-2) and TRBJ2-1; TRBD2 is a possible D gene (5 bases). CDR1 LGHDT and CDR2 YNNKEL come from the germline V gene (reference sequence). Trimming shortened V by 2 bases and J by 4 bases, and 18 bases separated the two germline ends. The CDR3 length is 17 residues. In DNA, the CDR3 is TGTGCCAGCAGCCAAACGCGGACTGCTGCTTTTTACAATGAGCAGTTCTTC. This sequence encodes CASSQTRTAAFYNEQFF.

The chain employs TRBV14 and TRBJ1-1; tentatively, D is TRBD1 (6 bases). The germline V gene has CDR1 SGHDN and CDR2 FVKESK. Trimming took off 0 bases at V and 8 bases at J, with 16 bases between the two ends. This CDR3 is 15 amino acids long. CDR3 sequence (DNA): TGTGCCAGCAGCCAAGATCTGCTTCCAGGGACAGAAGCTTTCTTT. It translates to CASSQDLLPGTEAFF. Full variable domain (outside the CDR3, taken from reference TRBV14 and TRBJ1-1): EAGVTQFPSHSVIEKGQTVTLRCDPISGHDNLYWYRRVMGKEIKFLLHFVKESKQDESGMPNNRFLAERTGGTYSTLKVQPAELEDSGVYFCASSQDLLPGTEAFFGQGTRLTVV.

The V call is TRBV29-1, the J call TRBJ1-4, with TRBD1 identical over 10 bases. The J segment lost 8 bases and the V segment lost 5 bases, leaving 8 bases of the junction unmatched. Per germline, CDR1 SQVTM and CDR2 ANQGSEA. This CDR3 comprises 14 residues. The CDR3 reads CSVSLGQGGEKLFF. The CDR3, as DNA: TGCAGCGTTTCATTAGGACAGGGGGGCGAAAAACTGTTTTTT. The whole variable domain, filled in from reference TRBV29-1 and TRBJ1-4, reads SAVISQKPSRDICQRGTSLTIQCQVDSQVTMMFWYRQQPGQSLTLIATANQGSEATYESGFVIDKFPISRPNLTFSTLTVSNMSPEDSSIYLCSVSLGQGGEKLFFGSGTQLSVL.

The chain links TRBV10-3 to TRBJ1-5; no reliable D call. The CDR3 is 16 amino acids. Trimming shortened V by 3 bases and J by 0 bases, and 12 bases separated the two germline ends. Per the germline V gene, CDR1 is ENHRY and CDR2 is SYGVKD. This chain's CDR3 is CAISDSGSYSNQPQHF. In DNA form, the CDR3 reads TGTGCCATCAGTGACTCGGGGTCCTATAGCAATCAGCCCCAGCATTTT.

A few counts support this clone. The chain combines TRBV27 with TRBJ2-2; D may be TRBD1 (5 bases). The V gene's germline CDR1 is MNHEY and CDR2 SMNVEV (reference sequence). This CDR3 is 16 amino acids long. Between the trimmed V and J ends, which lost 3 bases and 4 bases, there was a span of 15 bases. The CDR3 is CASSFKAGQTTGELFF. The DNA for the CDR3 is TGTGCCAGCAGTTTTAAGGCAGGGCAAACCACCGGGGAGCTGTTTTTT.

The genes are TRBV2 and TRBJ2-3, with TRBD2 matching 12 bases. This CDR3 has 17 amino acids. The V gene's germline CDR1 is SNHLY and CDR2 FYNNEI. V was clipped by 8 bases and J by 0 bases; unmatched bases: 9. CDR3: CASRSTSGSTSTDTQYF. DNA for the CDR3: TGTGCCAGCCGCTCGACTAGCGGGAGCACCAGCACAGATACGCAGTATTTT.

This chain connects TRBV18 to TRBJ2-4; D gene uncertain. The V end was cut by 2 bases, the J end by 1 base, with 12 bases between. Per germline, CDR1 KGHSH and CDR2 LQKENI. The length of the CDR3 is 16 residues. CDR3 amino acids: CASSPTAPAAKNIQYF. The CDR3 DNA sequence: TGTGCCAGCTCACCAACAGCACCAGCCGCCAAAAACATTCAGTACTTC.

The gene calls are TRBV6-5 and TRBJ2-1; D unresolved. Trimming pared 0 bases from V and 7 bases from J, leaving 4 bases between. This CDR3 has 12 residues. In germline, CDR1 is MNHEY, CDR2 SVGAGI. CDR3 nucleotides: TGTGCCAGCAGTTACTCGAGGAATGAGCAGTTCTTC. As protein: CASSYSRNEQFF.

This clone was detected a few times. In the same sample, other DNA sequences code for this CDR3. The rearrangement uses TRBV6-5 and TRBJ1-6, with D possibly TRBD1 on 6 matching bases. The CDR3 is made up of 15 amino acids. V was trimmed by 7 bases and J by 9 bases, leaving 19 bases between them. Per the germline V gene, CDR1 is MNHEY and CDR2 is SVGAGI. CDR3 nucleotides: TGTGCCAGCAAACAGACAGGAGAACATGGTTCACCCCTCCACTTT. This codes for CASKQTGEHGSPLHF.

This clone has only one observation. The CDR3 region is CSASRTGDEKLFF. CDR3 in DNA: TGCAGTGCTAGTCGGACAGGGGATGAAAAACTGTTTTTT. The gene calls are TRBV20-1 and TRBJ1-4; 9 bases agree with TRBD1. The germline V gene encodes CDR1 DFQATT and CDR2 SNEGSKA (reference sequence). The CDR3 length is 13 residues. V dropped 3 bases and J dropped 6; count of bases not matched to a gene: 2.

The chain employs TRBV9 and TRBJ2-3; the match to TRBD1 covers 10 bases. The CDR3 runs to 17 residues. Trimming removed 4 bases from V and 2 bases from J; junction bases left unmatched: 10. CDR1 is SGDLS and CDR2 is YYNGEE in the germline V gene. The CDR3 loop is CASSRLSGTGVTDTQYF. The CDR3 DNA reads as TGTGCCAGCAGCCGGCTCTCCGGGACAGGGGTCACAGATACGCAGTATTTT.

CDR3 amino acids: CASSLGQISTNTGELFF. The CDR3 DNA sequence: TGCGCCAGCAGCCTGGGACAGATCAGTACGAACACCGGGGAGCTGTTTTTT. The J gene is TRBJ2-2, the V gene TRBV5-1, with 7 bases identical to TRBD1. J gave up 0 bases and V 4 bases, and 9 bases lay outside the gene matches. In germline, CDR1 is SGHRS, CDR2 YFSETQ. The CDR3 runs 17 residues.

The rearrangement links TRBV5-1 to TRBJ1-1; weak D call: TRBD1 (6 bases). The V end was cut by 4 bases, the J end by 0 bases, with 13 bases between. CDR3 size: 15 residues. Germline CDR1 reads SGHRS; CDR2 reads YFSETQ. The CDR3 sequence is CASSPPTGMNTEAFF. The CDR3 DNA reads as TGCGCCAGCAGCCCCCCGACAGGCATGAACACTGAAGCTTTCTTT.

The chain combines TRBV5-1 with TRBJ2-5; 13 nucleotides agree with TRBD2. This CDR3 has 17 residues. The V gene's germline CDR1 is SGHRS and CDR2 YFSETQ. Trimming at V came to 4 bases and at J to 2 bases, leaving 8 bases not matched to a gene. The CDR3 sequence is CASSPIPGLAGQETQYF. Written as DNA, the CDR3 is TGCGCCAGCAGCCCGATACCGGGACTAGCGGGACAAGAGACCCAGTACTTC.

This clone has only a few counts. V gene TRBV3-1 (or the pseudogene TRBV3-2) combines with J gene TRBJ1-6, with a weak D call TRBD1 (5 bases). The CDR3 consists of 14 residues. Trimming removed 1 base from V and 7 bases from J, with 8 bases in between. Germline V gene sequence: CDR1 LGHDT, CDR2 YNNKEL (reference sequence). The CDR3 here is CASSQGQTNSPLHF. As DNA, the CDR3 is TGTGCCAGCAGCCAAGGACAGACAAATTCACCCCTCCACTTT.

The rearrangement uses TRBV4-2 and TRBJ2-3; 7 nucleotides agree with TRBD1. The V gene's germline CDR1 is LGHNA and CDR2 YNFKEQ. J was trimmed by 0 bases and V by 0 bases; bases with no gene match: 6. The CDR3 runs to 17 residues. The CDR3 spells CASSQDSTGESTDTQYF. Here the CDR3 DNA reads TGTGCCAGCAGCCAAGATAGTACAGGGGAAAGCACAGATACGCAGTATTTT.

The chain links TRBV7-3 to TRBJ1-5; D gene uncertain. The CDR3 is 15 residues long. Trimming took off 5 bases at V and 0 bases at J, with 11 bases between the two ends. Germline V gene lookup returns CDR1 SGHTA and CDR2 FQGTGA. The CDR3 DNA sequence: TGTGCCAGCAGCCATGGCCCGAATAGCAATCAGCCCCAGCATTTT. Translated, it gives CASSHGPNSNQPQHF.

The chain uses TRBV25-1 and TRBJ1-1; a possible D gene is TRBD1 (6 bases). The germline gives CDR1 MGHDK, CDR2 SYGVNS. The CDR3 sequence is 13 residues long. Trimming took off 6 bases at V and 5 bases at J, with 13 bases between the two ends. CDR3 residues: CASRQGERTEAFF. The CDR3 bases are TGTGCCAGCAGACAGGGCGAAAGGACTGAAGCTTTCTTT.

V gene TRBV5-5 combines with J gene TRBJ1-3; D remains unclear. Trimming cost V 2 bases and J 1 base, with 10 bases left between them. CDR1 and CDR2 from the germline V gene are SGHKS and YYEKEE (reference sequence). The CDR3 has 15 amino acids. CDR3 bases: TGTGCCAGCAGCTTCCTCGCCACATCTGGAAACACCATATATTTT. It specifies CASSFLATSGNTIYF.

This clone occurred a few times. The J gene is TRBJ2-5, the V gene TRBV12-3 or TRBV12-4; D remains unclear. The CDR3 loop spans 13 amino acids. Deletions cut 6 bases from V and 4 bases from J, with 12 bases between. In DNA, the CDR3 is TGTGCCAGCAGCCGCCCAGGTACAGAGACCCAGTACTTC. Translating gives CASSRPGTETQYF.

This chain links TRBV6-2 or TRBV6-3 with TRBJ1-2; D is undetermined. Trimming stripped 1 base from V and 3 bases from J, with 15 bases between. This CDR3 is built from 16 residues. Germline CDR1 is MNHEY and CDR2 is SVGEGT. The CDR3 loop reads CASSYYNFKQDYGYTF. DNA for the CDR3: TGTGCCAGCAGTTACTACAATTTCAAGCAGGACTATGGCTACACCTTC.

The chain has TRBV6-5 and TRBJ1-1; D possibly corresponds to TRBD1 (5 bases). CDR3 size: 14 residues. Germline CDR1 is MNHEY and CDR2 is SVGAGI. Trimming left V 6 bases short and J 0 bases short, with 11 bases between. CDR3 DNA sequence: TGTGCCAGCAGCAAGCAGGGCGTGAACACTGAAGCTTTCTTT. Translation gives CASSKQGVNTEAFF.

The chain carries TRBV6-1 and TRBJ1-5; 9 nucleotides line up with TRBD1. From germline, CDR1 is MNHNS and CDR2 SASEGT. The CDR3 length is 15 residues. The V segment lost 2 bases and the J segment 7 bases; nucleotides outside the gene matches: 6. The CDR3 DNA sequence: TGTGCCAGCAGTGAACTACAGGGGGCGGGGCAGCCCCAGCATTTT. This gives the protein CASSELQGAGQPQHF.